A single sample gave rise to the 11 T cell receptor beta chains below, sequenced in a study of human T cells and chemical hapten exposure. Time point noted: pre-sensitization, week 0. Indicated treatment: therapeutic diphenylcyclopropenone sensitization with weekly scalp DPC. TCRdb re-called the RACE reads through MiXCR, storing one row per CDR3 protein. The table records some 60,000 distinct CDR3 sequences, 11% of them present only once. The source was whole blood, collected in connection with sensitization to the hapten diphenylcyclopropenone (DPC). These receptors all come from a woman between 35 and 50 years old with alopecia areata. Some clones in this sample may be carry-over from other donors' samples.

This clonotype was recorded many times. This sequence joins TRBV5-8 and TRBJ1-2; D gene uncertain. Germline CDR1 is SGHTS and CDR2 is YDEGEE. Between the trimmed V and J ends, which lost 5 bases and 5 bases, there was a span of 22 bases. The CDR3 contains 16 residues. The CDR3 DNA is TGTGCCAGCAGTAAGGAAGGAATCAGGACGGAGTATGGCTACACCTTC. Encoded protein: CASSKEGIRTEYGYTF.

This clonotype was observed many times. V gene TRBV27 combines with J gene TRBJ2-7; TRBD2 matches 13 bases. Trimming at V came to 4 bases and at J to 2 bases, leaving 5 bases not matched to a gene. This CDR3 is built from 16 residues. Germline CDR1 and CDR2: MNHEY and SMNVEV (reference sequence). The CDR3 loop is CASSYRTSGGAYEQYF. The CDR3 region has the DNA TGTGCCAGCAGTTATAGAACTAGCGGGGGGGCCTACGAGCAGTACTTC.

The chain carries TRBV28 and TRBJ1-5; D possibly corresponds to TRBD1 (6 bases). The CDR3 is 13 residues long. Trimming shortened V by 8 bases and J by 4 bases, and 12 bases separated the two germline ends. In germline, CDR1 is MDHEN, CDR2 SYDVKM. CDR3 sequence (DNA): TGTGCCAGCGTCGGGGGGCGGAATCAGCCCCAGCATTTT. Its protein product is CASVGGRNQPQHF.

This clonotype was seen more than once but under ten times. V and J are TRBV30 and TRBJ1-5, with D tentatively TRBD1 (6 bases). Germline assignment: CDR1 GTSNPN and CDR2 SVGIG (reference sequence). V lost 3 bases and J 4 bases, leaving 13 bases between the germline ends. CDR3 size: 14 residues. CDR3 DNA sequence: TGTGCCTGGAGAAAACAGGGAGGGAATCAGCCCCAGCATTTT. Residues: CAWRKQGGNQPQHF. The variable domain in full, with the rest retrieved from reference TRBV30 and TRBJ1-5, is SQTIHQWPATLVQPVGSPLSLECTVEGTSNPNLYWYRQAAGRGLQLLFYSVGIGQISSEVPQNLSASRPQDRQFILSSKKLLLSDSGFYLCAWRKQGGNQPQHFGDGTRLSIL.

This clonotype has ten or more counts. Here the CDR3 DNA reads TGTGCCAGCAGCCTAGCGGGAGGCATCATCGATGAGCAGTTCTTC. Translating gives CASSLAGGIIDEQFF. The chain recombines TRBV28 with TRBJ2-1, with 11 bases lining up with TRBD2. Per the germline V gene, CDR1 is MDHEN and CDR2 is SYDVKM. The V and J ends lost 6 bases and 8 bases, in that order; junction bases with no gene match: 9. The CDR3 extends over 15 amino acids.

Only a few counts were recorded for this clonotype. This rearrangement joins TRBV28 to TRBJ2-1; 13 bases align to TRBD2. The CDR3 has 17 amino acids. The ends lost 5 bases at V and 6 bases at J; junction bases unmatched: 10. Germline lookup yields CDR1 MDHEN and CDR2 SYDVKM. The CDR3 DNA sequence: TGTGCCAGCAGTCCCACGACGACTAGCGGGAGGCCCAATGAGCAGTTCTTC. This encodes CASSPTTTSGRPNEQFF. The whole variable domain, remainder taken from reference TRBV28 and TRBJ2-1, is DVKVTQSSRYLVKRTGEKVFLECVQDMDHENMFWYRQDPGLGLRLIYFSYDVKMKEKGDIPEGYSVSREKKERFSLILESASTNQTSMYLCASSPTTTSGRPNEQFFGPGTRLTVL.

The chain employs TRBV15 and TRBJ2-5; D remains unclear. Trimming left V 5 bases short and J 1 base short, with 14 bases between. The CDR3 length is 15 residues. Per germline, CDR1 LNHNV and CDR2 YYDKDF (reference sequence). The CDR3 nucleotides are TGTGCCACCAGCTTCCGGAACCGGCCCCAAGAGACCCAGTACTTC. The encoded protein is CATSFRNRPQETQYF.

This clonotype was seen at least ten times. The chain uses TRBV4-3 and TRBJ1-2, with D perhaps matching TRBD1 (6 bases). V lost 0 bases and J lost 4, with 21 bases in between. Germline CDR1 and CDR2: LGHNA and YSLEER. The CDR3 contains 18 residues. The CDR3 protein is CASSQESGGARPFYGYTF. The CDR3 DNA reads as TGCGCCAGCAGCCAAGAAAGTGGGGGCGCGAGGCCGTTCTATGGCTACACCTTC.

The chain has TRBV20-1 and TRBJ2-5, with D possibly being TRBD1 (7 bases). The germline CDR1 and CDR2 sequences are DFQATT and SNEGSKA (reference sequence). Trimming cost V 5 bases and J 1 base, with 17 bases left between them. The CDR3 consists of 15 residues. The CDR3 loop reads CSAYHQGGLQETQYF. The CDR3 DNA is TGCAGTGCTTACCACCAGGGGGGTCTCCAAGAGACCCAGTACTTC.

As to this clonotype: A much bigger clone sits one base away, suggesting this may be a read error. This chain joins TRBV15 and TRBJ1-5; TRBD1 matches at 7 bases. The length of the CDR3 is 15 residues. Looked up from germline, CDR1 is LNHNV and CDR2 is YYDKDF (reference sequence). The CDR3 loop is CVTSRDRQGDQPQHF. The CDR3 DNA reads TGTGTCACCAGCAGAGACCGACAGGGCGATCAGCCCCAGCATTTT. Variable domain in full (rest from reference TRBV15 and TRBJ1-5): DAMVIQNPRYQVTQFGKPVTLSCSQTLNHNVMYWYQQKSSQAPKLLFHYYDKDFNNEADTPDNFQSRRPNTSFCFLDIRSPGLGDTAMYLCVTSRDRQGDQPQHFGDGTRLSIL.

The chain recombines TRBV5-1 with TRBJ2-5; D not certain. V was trimmed by 4 bases and J by 0 bases, leaving 4 bases between them. Germline assignment: CDR1 SGHRS and CDR2 YFSETQ. The CDR3 has 12 residues. DNA for the CDR3: TGCGCCAGCAGCGCGAACCAAGAGACCCAGTACTTC. Translation gives CASSANQETQYF.